This T cell receptor (beta chain) was recovered during a study of CD8+ T cells in alopecia areata. Study-wide context: Dosing spanned 6 to 18 months on tofacitinib, then 6 months off drug. Severity was scored as percentage of affected scalp area in treated patients. General observations from the study: Given one nonresponder, whether baseline CD8+ expansion relates to response remains uncertain. Possibly because of HLA-related factors, TCR sharing was less clear across patients than in mice.

TCR sequencing used cDNA made by reverse transcription of extracted RNA. This table comes from immunoSEQ multiplex PCR, and its TCRdb copy is limited to in-frame clones, with some not included. The sample holds around 290,000 clones; more than 45% are singletons and the top ten take around 1.7%. Treatment defined: oral pan-JAK inhibitor, 5-10 mg twice daily. The CDR3 spans 12 residues. Per the germline V gene, CDR1 is SQVTM and CDR2 is ANQGSEA. V dropped 4 bases and J dropped 2 bases, with 8 bases sitting between them. With respect to this clone: What it binds is unknown.

V usage is TRBV29-1 and J usage is TRBJ1-1; D gene unclear. The TCR originated in a human donor with alopecia areata. The specimen comprised CD4+ T cells sorted from blood, sampled at week 24, from a patient treated with tofacitinib. The CDR3 here is CSVGRANTEAFF. The CDR3 DNA reads TGCAGCGTTGGGAGGGCTAACACTGAAGCTTTCTTT.